The 20 T cell receptor beta chains reported below all come from one sample, sequenced in a study of cytomegalovirus exposure and HLA in healthy donors. PCR employed 60 Vbeta and 13 Jbeta primers. Libraries were prepared by immunoSEQ multiplex PCR; TCRdb keeps only in-frame clonotypes and omits some of them. The table gives some 110,000 clones; the top ten clones make up about 2% of it. Sequenced sample: PBMCs. The receptors originated from a man aged 35-49 years in good health and CMV-seronegative.

The chain couples TRBV19 to TRBJ2-3, with TRBD2 matching 9 bases. CDR1 is LNHDA and CDR2 is SQIVND in the germline V gene (reference sequence). With V trimmed by 11 bases and J by 0 bases, 27 bases remained unmatched. This CDR3 has 21 residues. In DNA form, the CDR3 reads TGTGCCCAGTGGGGTGGTGGTAGCTGTGCGGGAGGGCCGTCTAGCACAGATACGCAGTATTTT. Translation gives CAQWGGGSCAGGPSSTDTQYF.

J is TRBJ1-5 and V is TRBV6-5, with D maybe TRBD1 (6 bases). The V gene lost 6 bases and the J gene lost 4 bases, with 13 bases spanning the gap. The CDR3 is made up of 14 amino acids. The germline gives CDR1 MNHEY, CDR2 SVGAGI. CDR3 coding DNA: TGTGCCAGCAGCCCAACAGGGACGAATCAGCCCCAGCATTTT. Translated: CASSPTGTNQPQHF.

V is TRBV7-8 and J is TRBJ2-5, with D tentatively TRBD1 (6 bases). The V end lost 3 bases, the J end lost 6 bases, and 14 bases lay between the germline ends. CDR3 length: 14 residues. The germline V gene has CDR1 SGHVS and CDR2 FQNEAQ. CDR3 nucleotides: TGTGCCAGCAGCTTTGCCTACAGGGTTAAGACCCAGTACTTC. It is translated as CASSFAYRVKTQYF.

The rearrangement joins TRBV4-2 to TRBJ1-2; 9 nucleotides align to TRBD1. The CDR3 contains 15 residues. From germline, CDR1 is LGHNA and CDR2 YNFKEQ. Germline trimming cut 2 bases from V and 5 bases from J; bases unmatched to any gene: 6. CDR3 nucleotide sequence: TGTGCCAGCAGCCAACGGACAGGGGACCTGTATGGCTACACCTTC. It codes for CASSQRTGDLYGYTF.

This chain joins TRBV2 and TRBJ2-1; TRBD2 agrees at 9 bases. The CDR3 contains 15 residues. The ends lost 3 bases at V and 7 bases at J; junction bases unmatched: 7. Germline V gene data show CDR1 as SNHLY and CDR2 as FYNNEI. Written as DNA, the CDR3 is TGTGCCAGCAGTGACGATAGCGGGAGCAGAAATGAGCAGTTCTTC. Its protein product is CASSDDSGSRNEQFF.

This CDR3 reads CASSEKASVPYEQYF. CDR3 bases: TGTGCCAGCAGTGAAAAGGCTAGCGTCCCCTACGAGCAGTACTTC. The chain carries TRBV6-1 and TRBJ2-7; TRBD2 might be the D (6 bases). Germline V lookup: CDR1 MNHNS, CDR2 SASEGT. CDR3 size: 15 residues. Trimming shortened V by 2 bases and J by 2 bases, and 13 bases separated the two germline ends.

This sequence joins TRBV9 and TRBJ2-3; TRBD2 matches at 7 bases. Germline-derived CDR1 and CDR2 are SGDLS and YYNGEE. CDR3 size: 15 residues. With 0 bases clipped from V and 4 bases from J, the junction kept 5 bases outside the gene matches. CDR3 coding DNA: TGTGCCAGCAGCGTAGGGGTGCGGGAGCCAGATACGCAGTATTTT. This gives the protein CASSVGVREPDTQYF.

The chain combines TRBV6-1 with TRBJ1-2, with D possibly TRBD1 on 6 matching bases. The CDR3 loop spans 15 amino acids. The germline V gene has CDR1 MNHNS and CDR2 SASEGT. V was cut by 8 bases and J by 4 bases, with 20 bases left in between. CDR3 bases: TGTGCCAGCCTCCACACAGGGCAAAGTAGCTATGGCTACACCTTC. It specifies CASLHTGQSSYGYTF.

The rearrangement joins TRBV5-1 to TRBJ2-3; D ambiguous. The CDR3 has 14 amino acids. Germline CDR1 reads SGHRS; CDR2 reads YFSETQ. Trimming removed 0 bases from V and 2 bases from J, with 7 bases in between. The CDR3 region is CASSLAVATDTQYF. The CDR3 coding sequence is TGCGCCAGCAGCTTGGCAGTGGCCACAGATACGCAGTATTTT.

The gene calls are TRBV11-3 and TRBJ1-2; 7 nucleotides match TRBD1. From germline, CDR1 is SGHNT and CDR2 YENEEA. The J segment lost 3 bases and the V segment lost 4 bases, leaving 8 bases of the junction unmatched. CDR3 size: 15 residues. The CDR3 is CASSSGQFGDYGYTF. The CDR3 DNA is TGTGCCAGCAGCTCGGGACAGTTCGGGGACTATGGCTACACCTTC.

V gene TRBV5-6 combines with J gene TRBJ2-2; 8 positions agree with TRBD2. The germline V gene has CDR1 SGHDT and CDR2 YYEEEE. V was pared by 0 bases and J by 1 base, with 2 bases of the junction left unmatched. CDR3 length: 16 amino acids. CDR3 nucleotides: TGTGCCAGCAGCTTGGTTACTAGCGGGAACACCGGGGAGCTGTTTTTT. Translation: CASSLVTSGNTGELFF.

The J gene is TRBJ2-1, the V gene TRBV5-1; 12 bases are shared with TRBD2. Losses at the gene ends were 0 bases for V and 4 bases for J; bases not matched to a gene: 2. Germline assignment: CDR1 SGHRS and CDR2 YFSETQ. The CDR3 is 16 amino acids. The CDR3, as DNA: TGCGCCAGCAGCTTGGCGACTAGCGGGGGTTACAATGAGCAGTTCTTC. It translates to CASSLATSGGYNEQFF.

V is TRBV2 and J is TRBJ2-7, with 9 bases identical to TRBD2. V lost 8 bases to trimming and J lost 6 bases; unmatched junction nucleotides: 14. Per germline, CDR1 SNHLY and CDR2 FYNNEI. CDR3 length: 15 residues. Written as DNA, the CDR3 is TGTGCCAGCTCGGTGATGAGGCTAGCGGGACGCGAGCAGTACTTC. This encodes CASSVMRLAGREQYF.

V usage is TRBV11-3 and J usage is TRBJ2-7, with 11 bases fitting TRBD2. V shed 6 bases and J 0 bases; nucleotides not matched to a gene: 10. Germline lookup yields CDR1 SGHNT and CDR2 YENEEA. This CDR3 contains 17 residues. CDR3 amino acids: CASSGTSGPFGSYEQYF. The CDR3 DNA follows: TGTGCCAGCAGTGGGACTAGCGGACCGTTCGGCTCCTACGAGCAGTACTTC.

V usage is TRBV2 and J usage is TRBJ2-7; 10 nucleotides align to TRBD1. V shed 10 bases, J shed 4 bases, and the junction held 7 bases outside the gene matches. Germline CDR1 is SNHLY and CDR2 is FYNNEI. The length of the CDR3 is 13 residues. The CDR3 DNA sequence: TGTGCCATAAAGGGACAGGGGACTTACGAGCAGTACTTC. Its protein product is CAIKGQGTYEQYF. Using reference TRBV2 and TRBJ2-7 for the parts outside the CDR3, the full variable domain is EPEVTQTPSHQVTQMGQEVILRCVPISNHLYFYWYRQILGQKVEFLVSFYNNEISEKSEIFDDQFSVERPDGSNFTLKIRSTKLEDSAMYFCAIKGQGTYEQYFGPGTRLTVT.

Concerning this clone itself: The junction departs from germline at one end; a sequencing error may be responsible. The rearrangement uses TRBV7-2 and TRBJ2-7; 9 bases agree with TRBD2. The length of the CDR3 is 14 residues. Germline V gene lookup returns CDR1 SGHTA and CDR2 FQGNSA. For the CDR3, the DNA is TGTGCCAGCAGTTTAGCGGGAGCGACCTACGAGCAGTACTTC. This translates into CASSLAGATYEQYF.

V gene TRBV7-9 combines with J gene TRBJ1-2; D not certain. V lost 1 base and J 4 bases, leaving 7 bases between the germline ends. This CDR3 is 13 amino acids long. The germline V gene has CDR1 SEHNR and CDR2 FQNEAQ (reference sequence). CDR3 amino acids: CASSLGPLYGYTF. The CDR3 nucleotides read TGTGCCAGCAGCTTAGGTCCCCTCTATGGCTACACCTTC.

This chain uses TRBV7-9 with TRBJ2-1, with D perhaps TRBD2 (5 bases). Germline CDR1 and CDR2: SEHNR and FQNEAQ (reference sequence). There are 14 residues in the CDR3. V lost 6 bases to trimming and J lost 5 bases, with 14 bases between them. Written as DNA, the CDR3 is TGTGCCAGCAGTCGTGGACCCGGGAACAATGAGCAGTTCTTC. Residues: CASSRGPGNNEQFF.

This chain links TRBV10-2 with TRBJ1-1; 9 bases fit TRBD1. Germline V gene lookup returns CDR1 WSHSY and CDR2 SAAADI. With 6 bases clipped from V and 4 bases from J, the junction kept 6 bases outside the gene matches. The CDR3 totals 14 residues. CDR3 in amino acids: CASREQGAVTEAFF. CDR3 DNA: TGCGCCAGCAGGGAACAGGGGGCGGTCACTGAAGCTTTCTTT.

The chain combines TRBV9 with TRBJ2-7; 7 positions agree with TRBD2. Germline V gene sequence: CDR1 SGDLS, CDR2 YYNGEE. Unmatched junction bases numbered 7, after V lost 0 bases and J lost 10 bases. The CDR3 covers 13 residues. In DNA form, the CDR3 reads TGTGCCAGCAGCGTAGAGGTTGCGGGAGCCCAGTACTTC. Translating it yields CASSVEVAGAQYF.